These T cell receptor beta chains were read from a single sample in a study of OX40 agonist ivuxolimab in advanced cancers. Produced via immunoSEQ multiplex PCR; TCRdb's table is partial and in-frame only. The sample records around 140,000 clones, 90% being singletons. This specimen was CD4+ or CD8+ T cells sorted from blood, taken in a trial of the OX40 agonist ivuxolimab. The receptors shown here come from an adult with an advanced solid tumor such as melanoma, head and neck, liver or kidney cancer. The CDR3 runs from the conserved cysteine through the conserved F or W. The D gene is left open where the match is weak. Clone sizes are given selectively: once, few, many, or a class where the clone is expanded.

DNA: TGCGCCAGCAGCCAAGAGGGGGCAGGCAGGACTGAAGCTTTCTTT
CDR3: CASSQEGAGRTEAFF
V: TRBV4-3
size: -
J: TRBJ1-1
D: -

DNA: TGCGCCAGCAAATTTACTAGCGGGAGCTCCTACAATGAGCAGTTCTTC
CDR3: CASKFTSGSSYNEQFF
V: TRBV5-1
size: -
J: TRBJ2-1
D: TRBD2

DNA: TGTGCCAGCTCACCAGCCTCGGGTGGTGAAAAACTGTTTTTT
CDR3: CASSPASGGEKLFF
V: TRBV18
size: -
J: TRBJ1-4
D: -

DNA: TGTGCCAGCAGCCCAGCCGGGACAGGGGCCTACGAGCAGTACTTC
CDR3: CASSPAGTGAYEQYF
V: TRBV11-2
size: -
J: TRBJ2-7
D: TRBD1

DNA: TGTGCCAGTAGCGGGACAGGGGGTGAAAAACTGTTTTTT
CDR3: CASSGTGGEKLFF
V: TRBV19
size: few
J: TRBJ1-4
D: TRBD1

DNA: TGTGCCAGCAGTTGGGGTTGGTCCTGGCCCCGCAATGAGCAGTTCTTC
CDR3: CASSWGWSWPRNEQFF
V: TRBV6-5
size: -
J: TRBJ2-1
D: -

DNA: TGTGCCTGGAGTCCCGGACAGGGGTTCAATCAGCCCCAGCATTTT
CDR3: CAWSPGQGFNQPQHF
V: TRBV30
size: -
J: TRBJ1-5
D: TRBD1

DNA: TGTGCCAGTAGTGTGGGACAGGGCTCGGCGGGGCAGTACTTC
CDR3: CASSVGQGSAGQYF
V: TRBV19
size: -
J: TRBJ2-7
D: TRBD1

DNA: TGTGCTAGTGGTGGGCCGAGCAGGGACCGCCGACATGAAGCTTTCTTT
CDR3: CASGGPSRDRRHEAFF
V: TRBV12-5
size: -
J: TRBJ1-1
D: -

DNA: TGTGCCAGCAGCCCGCCTGGGACTAGCATTACCGGGGAGCTGTTTTTT
CDR3: CASSPPGTSITGELFF
V: TRBV9
size: -
J: TRBJ2-2
D: TRBD2

DNA: TGCGCCAGCAGCCAAGATCGGTGGGAGGGCAACACAGATACGCAGTATTTT
CDR3: CASSQDRWEGNTDTQYF
V: TRBV4-1
size: -
J: TRBJ2-3
D: TRBD2

DNA: TGTGCCAGCAGCCAAGATCGGGGGAGGGGGCATGAAAAACTGTTTTTT
CDR3: CASSQDRGRGHEKLFF
V: TRBV14
size: -
J: TRBJ1-4
D: TRBD1

DNA: TGTGCCAGCACAAGCCCCTGGGGCAGGGACTCCTACAATGAGCAGTTCTTC
CDR3: CASTSPWGRDSYNEQFF
V: TRBV28
size: -
J: TRBJ2-1
D: -

DNA: TGTGCCAGCAGCTTAGATAGCCAGGGGTATGGCTACACCTTC
CDR3: CASSLDSQGYGYTF
V: TRBV7-3
size: once
J: TRBJ1-2
D: -

DNA: TGCAGCGTTGAAAGGGGACAGAACTACGAGCAGTACTTC
CDR3: CSVERGQNYEQYF
V: TRBV29-1
size: -
J: TRBJ2-7
D: TRBD1

DNA: TGTGCCAGCACCCCGGTAGTGGGCTACACCTTC
CDR3: CASTPVVGYTF
V: TRBV28
size: once
J: TRBJ1-2
D: -

DNA: TGTGCCAGCAGCCCAGTGTCGGACTTACACTACGAGCAGTACTTC
CDR3: CASSPVSDLHYEQYF
V: TRBV7-2
size: -
J: TRBJ2-7
D: -

DNA: TGTGCCAGCAGTTTCAACAGGGCTTACGAGCAGTACTTC
CDR3: CASSFNRAYEQYF
V: TRBV27
size: -
J: TRBJ2-7
D: -

DNA: TGTGCCAGCAGCCAAGATGGGGAGAGCACAGATACGCAGTATTTT
CDR3: CASSQDGESTDTQYF
V: TRBV21-1
size: -
J: TRBJ2-3
D: -